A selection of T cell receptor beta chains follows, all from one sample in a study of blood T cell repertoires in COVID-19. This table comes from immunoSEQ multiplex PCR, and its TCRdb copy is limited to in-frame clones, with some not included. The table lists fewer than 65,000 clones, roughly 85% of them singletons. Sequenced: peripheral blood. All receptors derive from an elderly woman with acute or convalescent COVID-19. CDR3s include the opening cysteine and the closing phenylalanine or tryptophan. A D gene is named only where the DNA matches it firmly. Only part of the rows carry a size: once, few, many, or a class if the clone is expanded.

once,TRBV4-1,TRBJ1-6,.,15,TGCGCCAGCAGCGACTCGACAGGATATAATTCACCCCTCCACTTT,CASSDSTGYNSPLHF
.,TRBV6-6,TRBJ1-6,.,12,TGTGCCAGCAGAAGACAGGATTCACCCCTCCACTTT,CASRRQDSPLHF
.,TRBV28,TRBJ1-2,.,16,TGTGCCAGCAGCCGCTATACTCCGCGGGGGGGCTATGGCTACACCTTC,CASSRYTPRGGYGYTF
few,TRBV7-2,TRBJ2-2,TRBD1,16,TGTGCCAGCAGCTGGCCGGGACAGAGTAACACCGGGGAGCTGTTTTTT,CASSWPGQSNTGELFF
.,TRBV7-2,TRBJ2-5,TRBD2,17,TGTGCCAGCAGCTTATCATTGGCGGGAGGGTATCAAGAGACCCAGTACTTC,CASSLSLAGGYQETQYF
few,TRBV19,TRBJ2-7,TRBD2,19,TGTGCCAGTAGTATAGCCGGACTAGCGGGGGGGCCCCGCTCCTACGAGCAGTACTTC,CASSIAGLAGGPRSYEQYF
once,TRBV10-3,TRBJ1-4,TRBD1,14,TGTGCCATCGGGTTGACAGGGGAGGAGGAAAAACTGTTTTTT,CAIGLTGEEEKLFF
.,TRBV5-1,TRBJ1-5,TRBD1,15,TGCGCCAGCAGCTTGGGGACAGGGAGCAATCAGCCCCAGCATTTT,CASSLGTGSNQPQHF
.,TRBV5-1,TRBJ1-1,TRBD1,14,TGCGCCAGCAGCGGCGGACAGGGTAACCCTGAAGCTTTCTTT,CASSGGQGNPEAFF
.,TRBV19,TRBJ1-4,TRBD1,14,TGTGCCAGTAGTGGGGACAGGGCTAATGAAAAACTGTTTTTT,CASSGDRANEKLFF
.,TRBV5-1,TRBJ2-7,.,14,TGCGCCAGCAGCCCACGAGGACAGTCCGACGGGCAGTACTTC,CASSPRGQSDGQYF
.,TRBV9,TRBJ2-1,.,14,TGTGCCAGCAGCGCGACACCCCCACCCGGTGAGCAGTTCTTC,CASSATPPPGEQFF
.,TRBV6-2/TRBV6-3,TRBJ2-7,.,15,TGTGCCAGCAGTGCACCGCGGGACGGTAGATACGAGCAGTACTTC,CASSAPRDGRYEQYF
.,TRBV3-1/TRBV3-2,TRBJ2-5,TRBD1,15,TGTGCCAGCAGCCCGGACAGGGGGCGGCTAGAGACCCAGTACTTC,CASSPDRGRLETQYF
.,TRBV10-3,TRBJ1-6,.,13,TGTGCCATCAAGGAGGGTCAAAATTCACCCCTCCACTTT,CAIKEGQNSPLHF
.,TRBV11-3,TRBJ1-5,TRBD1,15,TGTGCCAGCAGCACTCGTACAGGGGGCCCTCAGCCCCAGCATTTT,CASSTRTGGPQPQHF
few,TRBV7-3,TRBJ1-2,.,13,TGTGCCAGCAGCTTAGGCGGGATGGATGGCTACACCTTC,CASSLGGMDGYTF
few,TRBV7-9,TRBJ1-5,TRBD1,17,TGTGCCAGCAGCTTCAACTCACTGGGACAGAGCAATCAGCCCCAGCATTTT,CASSFNSLGQSNQPQHF
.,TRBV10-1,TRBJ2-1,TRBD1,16,TGCGCCAGCAGCGTTAATCAGGGGGAATCCTACAATGAGCAGTTCTTC,CASSVNQGESYNEQFF
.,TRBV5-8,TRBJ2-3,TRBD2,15,TGTGCCAGCAGCTGGGGGGGTCCGGGGACAGATACGCAGTATTTT,CASSWGGPGTDTQYF
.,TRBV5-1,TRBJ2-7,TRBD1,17,TGCGCCAGCACCGATTCGGGGACAGGGGGCGGAAGAAACGAGCAGTACTTC,CASTDSGTGGGRNEQYF
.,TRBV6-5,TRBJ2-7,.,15,TGTGCCAGCAGGATCCCTGGATCAGACACCTACGAGCAGTACTTC,CASRIPGSDTYEQYF
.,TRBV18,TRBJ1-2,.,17,TGTGCCAGCTCCATAAGAACTGCACAGGGTGCAGGCTATGGCTACACCTTC,CASSIRTAQGAGYGYTF
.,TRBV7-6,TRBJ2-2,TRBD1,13,TGTGCCAGCAGCGGACAGGCTAACGGGGAGCTGTTTTTT,CASSGQANGELFF
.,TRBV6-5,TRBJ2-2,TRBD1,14,TGTGCCACCGAGGGACAGGCGATGACCGGGGAGCTGTTTTTT,CATEGQAMTGELFF
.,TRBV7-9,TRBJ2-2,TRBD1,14,TGTGCCACCGGGACAGACTTGAACACCGGGGAGCTGTTTTTT,CATGTDLNTGELFF
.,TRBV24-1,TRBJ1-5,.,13,TGTGCCACCAGTGACCGTGGAGATCAGCCCCAGCATTTT,CATSDRGDQPQHF
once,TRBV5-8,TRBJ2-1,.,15,TGTGCCAGCAGCTTGGAACTAGCCCTGATGCGGGAGCAGTTCTTC,CASSLELALMREQFF
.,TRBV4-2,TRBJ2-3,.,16,TGTGCCAGCAGCCCCCCGCCCGGTAGGGGAACAGATACGCAGTATTTT,CASSPPPGRGTDTQYF
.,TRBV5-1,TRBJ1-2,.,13,TGCGCCAGCAGCGAGGTCAGGGGCTATGGCTACACCTTC,CASSEVRGYGYTF
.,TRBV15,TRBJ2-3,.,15,TGTGCCACCAGCCTGGACAGCTTGAGCACAGATACGCAGTATTTT,CATSLDSLSTDTQYF
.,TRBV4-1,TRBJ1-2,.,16,TGCGCCAGCAGCCAAGCCGCAGACAGAGGAAATTATGGCTACACCTTC,CASSQAADRGNYGYTF
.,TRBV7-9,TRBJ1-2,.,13,TGTGCCAGCAGCTTAGCCACAAACTATGGCTACACCTTC,CASSLATNYGYTF
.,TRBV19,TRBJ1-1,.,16,TGTGCCAGTAGTATGGGGCAGGGGAGTGTATTCACTGAAGCTTTCTTT,CASSMGQGSVFTEAFF
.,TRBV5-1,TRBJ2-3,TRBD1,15,TGCGCCAGCAGCTTGGAGGGACAGAACACAGATACGCAGTATTTT,CASSLEGQNTDTQYF
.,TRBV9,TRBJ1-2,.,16,TGTGCCAGCAGCGTAGAAAGCCGGGGAAAGATCGATGGCTACACCTTC,CASSVESRGKIDGYTF
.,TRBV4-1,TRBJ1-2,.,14,TGCGCCAGCAGCCATCCTGACAGGATCTATGGCTACACCTTC,CASSHPDRIYGYTF
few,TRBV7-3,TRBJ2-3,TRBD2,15,TGTGCCAGCAGCTTAAACGGGGGGGCTGCAGATACGCAGTATTTT,CASSLNGGAADTQYF
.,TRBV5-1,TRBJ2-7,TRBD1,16,TGCGCCAGCAGCTTCAGGCCGGGACAGCTCTCCTACGAGCAGTACTTC,CASSFRPGQLSYEQYF
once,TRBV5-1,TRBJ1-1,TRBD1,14,TGCGCCAGCAGCTCACAGGGGGCGAACACTGAAGCTTTCTTT,CASSSQGANTEAFF
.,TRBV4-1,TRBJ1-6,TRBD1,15,TGCGCCAGCAGCCGCTACGGACAGGAGAATTCACCCCTCCACTTT,CASSRYGQENSPLHF
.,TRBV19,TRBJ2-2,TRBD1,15,TGTGCCAGTAGTCCGGGACAGTCGAACACCGGGGAGCTGTTTTTT,CASSPGQSNTGELFF
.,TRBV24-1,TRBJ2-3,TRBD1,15,TGTGCCACCAGTGACCCGGGACAGGGGACAGATACGCAGTATTTT,CATSDPGQGTDTQYF
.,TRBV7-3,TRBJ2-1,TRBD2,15,TGTGCCAGCAGCTCCACTAGCGGCAGTTACAATGAGCAGTTCTTC,CASSSTSGSYNEQFF